This entry concerns a single T cell receptor (beta chain). The sample originates from a study of cytotoxic CD8 clonotypes in ibrutinib-treated CLL. Some clones are missing from TCRdb's copy, which holds only in-frame ones; the method was immunoSEQ multiplex PCR. This sample carries approximately 47,000 clones, 65% to 70% of them seen once, and the ten largest clones take 20% to 25%. V was trimmed by 6 bases and J by 5 bases, leaving 16 bases between them. The CDR3 is 14 amino acids. Germline CDR1 is LNHDA and CDR2 is SQIVND (reference sequence). Sequences were derived from PBMCs, sampled after 24 months of ibrutinib treatment. The chain uses TRBV19 and TRBJ1-2; the D gene is possibly TRBD1 (5 bases). The clonotype was recovered from a human donor with chronic lymphocytic leukemia. The chain's CDR3 is CASRGFGTEYGYTF. The CDR3 coding sequence is TGTGCCAGTAGGGGATTCGGGACGGAGTATGGCTACACCTTC.